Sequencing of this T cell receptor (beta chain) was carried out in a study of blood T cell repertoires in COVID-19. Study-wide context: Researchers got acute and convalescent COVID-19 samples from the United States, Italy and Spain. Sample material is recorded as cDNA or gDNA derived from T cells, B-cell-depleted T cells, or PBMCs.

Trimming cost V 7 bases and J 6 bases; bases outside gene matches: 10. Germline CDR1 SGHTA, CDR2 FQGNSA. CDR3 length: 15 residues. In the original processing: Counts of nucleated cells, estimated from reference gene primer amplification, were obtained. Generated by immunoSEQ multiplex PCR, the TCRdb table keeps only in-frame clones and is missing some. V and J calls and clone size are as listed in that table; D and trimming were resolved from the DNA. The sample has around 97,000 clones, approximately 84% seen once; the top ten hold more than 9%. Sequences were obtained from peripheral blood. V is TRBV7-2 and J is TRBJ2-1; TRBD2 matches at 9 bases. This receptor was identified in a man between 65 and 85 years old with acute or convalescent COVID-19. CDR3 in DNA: TGTGCCAGCACAAAGGGGGGTAGCGGGAGCAATGAGCAGTTCTTC. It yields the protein CASTKGGSGSNEQFF.